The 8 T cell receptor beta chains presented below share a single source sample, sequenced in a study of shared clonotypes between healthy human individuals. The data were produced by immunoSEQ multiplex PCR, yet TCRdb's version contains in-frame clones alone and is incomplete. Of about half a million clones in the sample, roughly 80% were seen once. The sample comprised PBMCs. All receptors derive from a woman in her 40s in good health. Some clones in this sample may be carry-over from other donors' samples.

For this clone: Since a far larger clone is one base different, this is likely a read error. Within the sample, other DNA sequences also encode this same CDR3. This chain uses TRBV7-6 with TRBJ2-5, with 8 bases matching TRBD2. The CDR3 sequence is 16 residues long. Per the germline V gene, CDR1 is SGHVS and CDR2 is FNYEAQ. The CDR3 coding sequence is TGCGCCAGCAGCTTAGCGCGGGAGGCTCCGGGGGAGACCCAGTACTTC. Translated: CASSLAREAPGETQYF.

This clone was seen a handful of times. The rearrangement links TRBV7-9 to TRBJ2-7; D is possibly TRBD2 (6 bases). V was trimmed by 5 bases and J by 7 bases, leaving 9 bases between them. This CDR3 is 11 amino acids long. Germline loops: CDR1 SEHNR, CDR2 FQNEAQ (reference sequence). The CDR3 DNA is TGTGCCAGCAGCCCCCTAGCGGAGCAGTACTTC. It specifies CASSPLAEQYF.

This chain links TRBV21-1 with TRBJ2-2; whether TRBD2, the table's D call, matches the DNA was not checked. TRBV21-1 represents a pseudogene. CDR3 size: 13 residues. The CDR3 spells CARRGANTGELFF. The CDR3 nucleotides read TGTGCCCGCCGGGGGGCGAACACCGGGGAGCTGTTTTTT.

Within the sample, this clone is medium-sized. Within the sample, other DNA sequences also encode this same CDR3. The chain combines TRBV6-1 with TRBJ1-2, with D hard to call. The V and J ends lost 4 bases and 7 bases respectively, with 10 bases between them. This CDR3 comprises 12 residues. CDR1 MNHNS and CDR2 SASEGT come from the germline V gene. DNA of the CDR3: TGTGCCAGCAGTGCCAGGATGGGTGGCTACACCTTC. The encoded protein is CASSARMGGYTF.

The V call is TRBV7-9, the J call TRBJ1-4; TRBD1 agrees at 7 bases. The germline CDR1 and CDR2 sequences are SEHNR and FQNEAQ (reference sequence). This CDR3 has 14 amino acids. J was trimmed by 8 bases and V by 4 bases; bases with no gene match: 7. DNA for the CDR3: TGTGCCAGCAGCTCACAGGGGTTTGGGGAAAAACTGTTTTTT. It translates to CASSSQGFGEKLFF.

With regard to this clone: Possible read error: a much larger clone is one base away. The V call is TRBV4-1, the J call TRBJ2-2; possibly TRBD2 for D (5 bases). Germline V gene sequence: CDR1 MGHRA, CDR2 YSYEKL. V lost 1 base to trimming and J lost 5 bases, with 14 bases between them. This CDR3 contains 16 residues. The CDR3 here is CASSQGLQPGTGELFF. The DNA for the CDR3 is TGCGCCAGCAGCCAAGGTCTTCAGCCGGGGACCGGGGAGCTGTTTTTT.

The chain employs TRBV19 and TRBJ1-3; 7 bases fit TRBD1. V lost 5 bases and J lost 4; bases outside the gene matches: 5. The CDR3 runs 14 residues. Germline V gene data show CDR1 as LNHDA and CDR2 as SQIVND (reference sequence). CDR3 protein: CASSVTGDGNTIYF. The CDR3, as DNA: TGTGCCAGTAGTGTCACAGGGGACGGAAACACCATATATTTT.

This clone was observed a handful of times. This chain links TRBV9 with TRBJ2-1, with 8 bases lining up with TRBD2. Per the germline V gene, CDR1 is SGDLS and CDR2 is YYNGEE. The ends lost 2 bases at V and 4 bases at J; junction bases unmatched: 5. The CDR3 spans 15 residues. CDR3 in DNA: TGTGCCAGCAGCGTTAATAGCGGGGTATACAATGAGCAGTTCTTC. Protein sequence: CASSVNSGVYNEQFF.